This T cell receptor (beta chain) derives from a study of HIV-infected children after antiretroviral therapy interruption. Study context: Recorded EBV and CMV exposure existed for most children. In continuous treatment, analyzed samples were from weeks 0, 48 and 150.

RNA-based 3' RACE libraries used unique molecular identifiers. TCRdb ran MiXCR on the 3' RACE reads and lists one entry per CDR3 protein. The sample carries 40,000 or so distinct CDR3 sequences, approximately 7% recorded once. Described treatment: PENTA 11 planned treatment interruption arm or continuous ART arm. Sorting from thawed PBMCs isolated naive CD4+ CD45RA+ CD45RO- T cells. This clonotype has a handful of counts. This CDR3 spans 14 amino acids. CDR1 and CDR2 from the germline V gene are MDHEN and SYDVKM. Trimming stripped 7 bases from V and 1 base from J, with 13 bases between. V is TRBV28 and J is TRBJ2-5; D gene ambiguous. The material sequenced was CD45RA+ CD4+ T cells from PBMCs, pooled from several time points, taken from a donor given antiretroviral therapy, either interrupted or continuous. The subset denotes: naive CD4+ CD45RA+ CD45RO- T cells. The TCR was taken from a pool of human donors with HIV. The CDR3 bases are TGTGCCAGCAAGCACCGACGGATCCAAGAGACCCAGTACTTC. Translated: CASKHRRIQETQYF.